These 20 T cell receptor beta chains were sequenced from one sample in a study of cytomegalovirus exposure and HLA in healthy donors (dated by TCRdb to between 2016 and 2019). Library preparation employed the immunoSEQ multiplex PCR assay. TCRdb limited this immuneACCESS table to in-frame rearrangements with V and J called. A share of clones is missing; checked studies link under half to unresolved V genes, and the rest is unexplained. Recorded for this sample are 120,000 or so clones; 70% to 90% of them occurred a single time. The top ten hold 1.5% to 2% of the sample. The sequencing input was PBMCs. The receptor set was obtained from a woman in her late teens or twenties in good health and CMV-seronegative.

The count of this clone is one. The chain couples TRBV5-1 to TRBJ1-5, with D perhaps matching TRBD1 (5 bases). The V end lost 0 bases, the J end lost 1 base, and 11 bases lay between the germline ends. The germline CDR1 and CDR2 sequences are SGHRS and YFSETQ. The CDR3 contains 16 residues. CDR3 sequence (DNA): TGCGCCAGCAGCTTGGAAGGACGGGGGAGCAATCAGCCCCAGCATTTT. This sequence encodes CASSLEGRGSNQPQHF.

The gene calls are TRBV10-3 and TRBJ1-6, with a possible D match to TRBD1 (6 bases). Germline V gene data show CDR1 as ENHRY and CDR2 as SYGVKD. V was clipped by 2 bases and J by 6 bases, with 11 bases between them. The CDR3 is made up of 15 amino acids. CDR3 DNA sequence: TGTGCCATCAGTGAGGGGGGACACACTAATTCACCCCTCCACTTT. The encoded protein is CAISEGGHTNSPLHF.

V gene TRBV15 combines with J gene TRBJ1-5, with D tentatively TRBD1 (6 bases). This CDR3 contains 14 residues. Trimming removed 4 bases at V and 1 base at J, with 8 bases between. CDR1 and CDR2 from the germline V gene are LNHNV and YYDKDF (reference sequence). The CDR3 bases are TGTGCCACCAGCACACAGGGAAGCAATCAGCCCCAGCATTTT. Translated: CATSTQGSNQPQHF.

CDR3 DNA sequence: TGTGCCAGTAGTATCCCCGGGTCTGGAGCTTTCTTT. It codes for CASSIPGSGAFF. The chain joins TRBV19 to TRBJ1-1; D ambiguous. The CDR3 extends over 12 amino acids. V was trimmed by 3 bases and J by 10 bases, leaving 12 bases between them. From germline, CDR1 is LNHDA and CDR2 SQIVND (reference sequence).

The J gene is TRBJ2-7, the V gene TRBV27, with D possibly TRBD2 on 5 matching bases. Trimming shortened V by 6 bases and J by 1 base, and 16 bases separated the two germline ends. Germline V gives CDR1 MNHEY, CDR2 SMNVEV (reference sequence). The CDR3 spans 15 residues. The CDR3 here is CASSRRAPGSYEQYF. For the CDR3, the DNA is TGTGCCAGCAGCCGACGGGCCCCGGGGTCCTACGAGCAGTACTTC.

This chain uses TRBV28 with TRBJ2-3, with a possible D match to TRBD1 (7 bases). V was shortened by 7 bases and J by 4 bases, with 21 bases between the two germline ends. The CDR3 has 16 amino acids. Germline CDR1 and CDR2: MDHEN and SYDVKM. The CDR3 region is CASISGGLRPADTQYF. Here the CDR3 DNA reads TGTGCCAGCATTTCAGGGGGACTCCGACCGGCAGATACGCAGTATTTT.

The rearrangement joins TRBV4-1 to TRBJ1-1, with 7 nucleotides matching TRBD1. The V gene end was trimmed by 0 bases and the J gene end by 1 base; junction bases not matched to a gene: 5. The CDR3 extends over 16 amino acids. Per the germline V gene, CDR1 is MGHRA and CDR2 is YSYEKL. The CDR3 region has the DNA TGCGCCAGCAGCCAAGAGAGACAGGGAAGGAACACTGAAGCTTTCTTT. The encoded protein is CASSQERQGRNTEAFF.

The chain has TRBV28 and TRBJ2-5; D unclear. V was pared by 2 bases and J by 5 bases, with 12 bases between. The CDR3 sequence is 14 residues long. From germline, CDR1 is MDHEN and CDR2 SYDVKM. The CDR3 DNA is TGTGCCAGCAGTTTAAACGCGGTCGCGGAGACCCAGTACTTC. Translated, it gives CASSLNAVAETQYF.

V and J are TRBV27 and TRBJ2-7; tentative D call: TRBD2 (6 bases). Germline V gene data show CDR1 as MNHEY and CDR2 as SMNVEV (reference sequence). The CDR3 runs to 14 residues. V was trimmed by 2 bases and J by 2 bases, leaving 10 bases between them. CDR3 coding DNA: TGTGCCAGCAGTTTAGGACTAAAAACCTACGAGCAGTACTTC. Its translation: CASSLGLKTYEQYF.

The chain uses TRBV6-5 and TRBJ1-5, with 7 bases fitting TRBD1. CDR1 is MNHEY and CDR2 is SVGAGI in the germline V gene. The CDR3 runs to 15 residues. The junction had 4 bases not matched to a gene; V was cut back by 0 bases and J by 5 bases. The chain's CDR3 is CASSYSADRYQPQHF. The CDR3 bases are TGTGCCAGCAGTTACTCAGCGGACAGGTATCAGCCCCAGCATTTT.

CDR3 loop: CASTTGGRRIYNEQFF. The CDR3 region has the DNA TGTGCCAGCACTACAGGGGGCAGGAGGATATACAATGAGCAGTTCTTC. The chain has TRBV28 and TRBJ2-1; 9 bases fit TRBD1. The J segment lost 4 bases and the V segment lost 7 bases, leaving 11 bases of the junction unmatched. Germline V gene lookup returns CDR1 MDHEN and CDR2 SYDVKM. The CDR3 runs to 16 residues.

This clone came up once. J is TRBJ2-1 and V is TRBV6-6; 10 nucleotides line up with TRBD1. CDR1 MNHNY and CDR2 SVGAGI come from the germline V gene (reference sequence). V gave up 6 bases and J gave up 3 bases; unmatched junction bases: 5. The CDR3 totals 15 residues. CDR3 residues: CASRAGTGVYNEQFF. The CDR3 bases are TGTGCCAGCAGAGCCGGGACAGGGGTCTACAATGAGCAGTTCTTC.

The CDR3 loop reads CASMEGGTEAFF. The CDR3, as DNA: TGCGCCAGCATGGAAGGGGGAACTGAAGCTTTCTTT. The rearrangement uses TRBV10-2 and TRBJ1-1, with D tentatively TRBD1 (6 bases). The CDR3 runs 12 residues. Trimming took off 7 bases at V and 5 bases at J, with 11 bases between the two ends. CDR1 WSHSY and CDR2 SAAADI come from the germline V gene.

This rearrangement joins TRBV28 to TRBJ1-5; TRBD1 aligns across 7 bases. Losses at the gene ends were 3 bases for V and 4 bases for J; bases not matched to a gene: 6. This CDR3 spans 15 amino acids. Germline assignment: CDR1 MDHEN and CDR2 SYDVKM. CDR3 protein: CASSLTQGPNQPQHF. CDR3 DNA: TGTGCCAGCAGTTTGACACAGGGGCCTAATCAGCCCCAGCATTTT.

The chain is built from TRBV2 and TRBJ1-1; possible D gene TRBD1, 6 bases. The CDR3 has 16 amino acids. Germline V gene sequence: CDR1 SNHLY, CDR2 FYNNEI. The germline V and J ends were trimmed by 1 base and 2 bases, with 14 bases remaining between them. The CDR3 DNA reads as TGTGCCAGCAGTGAAGTTCGTCCGGACAGCAACACTGAAGCTTTCTTT. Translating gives CASSEVRPDSNTEAFF. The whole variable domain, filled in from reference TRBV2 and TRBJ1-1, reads EPEVTQTPSHQVTQMGQEVILRCVPISNHLYFYWYRQILGQKVEFLVSFYNNEISEKSEIFDDQFSVERPDGSNFTLKIRSTKLEDSAMYFCASSEVRPDSNTEAFFGQGTRLTVV.

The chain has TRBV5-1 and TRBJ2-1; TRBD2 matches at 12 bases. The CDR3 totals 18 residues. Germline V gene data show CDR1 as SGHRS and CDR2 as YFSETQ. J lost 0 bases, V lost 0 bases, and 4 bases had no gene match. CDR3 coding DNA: TGCGCCAGCAGCTTGGTTCTAGCGGGGGGGAGCTCCTACAATGAGCAGTTCTTC. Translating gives CASSLVLAGGSSYNEQFF.

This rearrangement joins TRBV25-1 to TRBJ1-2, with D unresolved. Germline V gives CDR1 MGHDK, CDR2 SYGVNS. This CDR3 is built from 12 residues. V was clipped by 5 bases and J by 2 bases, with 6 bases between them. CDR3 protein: CASSPGNYGYTF. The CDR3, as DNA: TGTGCCAGCAGTCCAGGCAACTATGGCTACACCTTC.

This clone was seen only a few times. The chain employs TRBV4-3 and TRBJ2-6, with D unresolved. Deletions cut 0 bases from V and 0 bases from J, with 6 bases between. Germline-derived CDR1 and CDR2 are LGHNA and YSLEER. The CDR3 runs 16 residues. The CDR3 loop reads CASSQDYISGANVLTF. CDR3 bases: TGCGCCAGCAGCCAAGATTATATCTCTGGGGCCAACGTCCTGACTTTC.

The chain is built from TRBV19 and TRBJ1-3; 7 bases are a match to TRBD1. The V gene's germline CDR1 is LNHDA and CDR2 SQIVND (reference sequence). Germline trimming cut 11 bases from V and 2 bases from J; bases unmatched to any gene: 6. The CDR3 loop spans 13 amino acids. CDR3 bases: TGTGCCGGGTCCACAGGGGCTGGAAACACCATATATTTT. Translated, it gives CAGSTGAGNTIYF.

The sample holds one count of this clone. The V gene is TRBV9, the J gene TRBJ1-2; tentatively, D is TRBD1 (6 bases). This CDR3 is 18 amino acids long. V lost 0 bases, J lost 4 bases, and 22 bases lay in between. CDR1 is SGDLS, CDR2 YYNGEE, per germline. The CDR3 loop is CASSVGVEGQRGGYGYTF. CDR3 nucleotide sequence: TGTGCCAGCAGCGTAGGAGTCGAGGGACAACGAGGGGGCTATGGCTACACCTTC. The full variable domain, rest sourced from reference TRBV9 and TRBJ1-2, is DSGVTQTPKHLITATGQRVTLRCSPRSGDLSVYWYQQSLDQGLQFLIQYYNGEERAKGNILERFSAQQFPDLHSELNLSSLELGDSALYFCASSVGVEGQRGGYGYTFGSGTRLTVV.